This T cell receptor beta chain is from a study of blood T cell repertoires in COVID-19. Libraries were prepared by immunoSEQ multiplex PCR; TCRdb keeps only in-frame clonotypes and omits some of them. The profile shows about 480,000 clones, roughly 90% of them singletons. Germline lookup yields CDR1 SNHLY and CDR2 FYNNEI. V shed 6 bases and J 5 bases; nucleotides not matched to a gene: 19. The length of the CDR3 is 20 residues. The chain employs TRBV2 and TRBJ2-2; 12 nucleotides match TRBD2. Sequenced material: PBMCs or T cells enriched from blood (not recorded which). This receptor was identified in a woman aged 35 to 49 who had recovered from COVID-19. The CDR3 bases are TGTGCCAGCAGGCCCCCGGCGGGTTCTAGCGGGAGGGCGGGAACCGGGGAGCTGTTTTTT. This sequence encodes CASRPPAGSSGRAGTGELFF.